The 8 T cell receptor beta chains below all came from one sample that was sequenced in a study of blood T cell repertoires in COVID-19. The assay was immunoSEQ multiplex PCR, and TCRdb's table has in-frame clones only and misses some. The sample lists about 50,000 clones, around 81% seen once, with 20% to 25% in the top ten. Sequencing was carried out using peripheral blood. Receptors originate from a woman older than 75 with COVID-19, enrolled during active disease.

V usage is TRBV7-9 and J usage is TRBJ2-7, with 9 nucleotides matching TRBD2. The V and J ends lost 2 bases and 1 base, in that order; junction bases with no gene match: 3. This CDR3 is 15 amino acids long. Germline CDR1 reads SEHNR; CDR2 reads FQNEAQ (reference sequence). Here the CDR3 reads CASSLNSGSSYEQYF. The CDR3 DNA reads TGTGCCAGCAGCTTAAATAGCGGGAGTTCCTACGAGCAGTACTTC.

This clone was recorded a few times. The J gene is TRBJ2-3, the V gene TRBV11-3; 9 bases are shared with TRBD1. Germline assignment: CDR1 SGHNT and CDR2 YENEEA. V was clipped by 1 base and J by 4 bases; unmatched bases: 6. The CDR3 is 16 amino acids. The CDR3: CASSLGGQGIADTQYF. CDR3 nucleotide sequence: TGTGCCAGCAGCTTAGGCGGACAGGGGATAGCAGATACGCAGTATTTT.

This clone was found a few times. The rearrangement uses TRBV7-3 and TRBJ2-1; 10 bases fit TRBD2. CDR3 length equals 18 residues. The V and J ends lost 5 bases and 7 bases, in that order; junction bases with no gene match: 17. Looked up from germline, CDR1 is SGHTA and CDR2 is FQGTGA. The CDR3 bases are TGTGCCAGCAGCCCCCGGCAGTCTCGGCTAGCGGGAGTTAATGAGCAGTTCTTC. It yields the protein CASSPRQSRLAGVNEQFF.

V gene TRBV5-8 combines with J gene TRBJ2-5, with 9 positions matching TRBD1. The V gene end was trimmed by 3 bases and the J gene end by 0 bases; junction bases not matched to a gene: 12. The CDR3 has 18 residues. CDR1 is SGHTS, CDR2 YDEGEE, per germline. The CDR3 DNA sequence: TGTGCCAGCAGCTCGCCCTTAAGCCGGGACAGGGACCAAGAGACCCAGTACTTC. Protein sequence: CASSSPLSRDRDQETQYF.

The DNA for the CDR3 is TGTGCCAGCGGCGGACAGGGACAAGAGACCCAGTACTTC. It yields the protein CASGGQGQETQYF. The chain combines TRBV7-8 with TRBJ2-5; TRBD1 matches 8 bases. The germline V gene has CDR1 SGHVS and CDR2 FQNEAQ. The ends lost 8 bases at V and 2 bases at J; junction bases unmatched: 4. This CDR3 has 13 amino acids.

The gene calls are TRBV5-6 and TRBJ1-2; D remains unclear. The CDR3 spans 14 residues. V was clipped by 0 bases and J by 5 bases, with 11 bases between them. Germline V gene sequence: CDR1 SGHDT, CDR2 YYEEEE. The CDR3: CASSLERQVYGYTF. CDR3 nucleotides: TGTGCCAGCAGCTTGGAACGCCAGGTTTATGGCTACACCTTC.

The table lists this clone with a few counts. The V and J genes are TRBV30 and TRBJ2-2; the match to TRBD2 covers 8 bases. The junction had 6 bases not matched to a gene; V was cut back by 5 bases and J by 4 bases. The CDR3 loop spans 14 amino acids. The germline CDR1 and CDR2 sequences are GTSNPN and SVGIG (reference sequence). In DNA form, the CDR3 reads TGTGCCTGGGACGGGACTAGTATCACCGGGGAGCTGTTTTTT. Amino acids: CAWDGTSITGELFF.

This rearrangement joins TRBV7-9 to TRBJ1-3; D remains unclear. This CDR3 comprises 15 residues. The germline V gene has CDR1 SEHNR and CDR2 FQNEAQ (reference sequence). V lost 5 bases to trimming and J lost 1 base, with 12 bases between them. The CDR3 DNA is TGTGCCAGCAGCCCGCTGGCGGTTTCTGGAAACACCATATATTTT. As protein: CASSPLAVSGNTIYF.